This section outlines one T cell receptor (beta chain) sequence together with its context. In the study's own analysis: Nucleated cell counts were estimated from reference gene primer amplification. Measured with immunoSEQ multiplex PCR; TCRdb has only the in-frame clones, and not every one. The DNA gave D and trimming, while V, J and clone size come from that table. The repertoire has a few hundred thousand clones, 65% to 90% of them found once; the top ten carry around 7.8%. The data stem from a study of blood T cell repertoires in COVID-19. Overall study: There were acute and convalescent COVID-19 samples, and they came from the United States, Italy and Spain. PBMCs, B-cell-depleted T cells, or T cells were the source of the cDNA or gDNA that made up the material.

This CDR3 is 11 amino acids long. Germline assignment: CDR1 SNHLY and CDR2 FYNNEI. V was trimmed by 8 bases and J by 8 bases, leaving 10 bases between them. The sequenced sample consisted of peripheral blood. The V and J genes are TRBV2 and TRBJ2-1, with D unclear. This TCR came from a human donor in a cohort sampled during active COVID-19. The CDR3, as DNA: TGTGCCAGCGAAGCGAACCATGAGCAGTTCTTC. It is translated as CASEANHEQFF.